The 7 T cell receptor beta chains below were found in one sample sequenced in a study of cytomegalovirus exposure and HLA in healthy donors (dated by TCRdb to 2016 to 2017). The library was obtained by the immunoSEQ multiplex PCR assay. For the multiplex PCR, a mixture combining 60 forward primers for TCR Vbeta segments and 13 reverse primers for TCR Jbeta segments was used. The source is immuneACCESS, and TCRdb retained only in-frame sequences with V and J called. Part of the clones is not carried over; for the studies checked, unresolved V genes explain less than half of this, and the remainder is unexplained. This sample gives 160,000 or so clones in total; 70% to 80% of them show up just once. Clones ranked in the top ten supply 3% to 4.5% of the sample. The source material was PBMCs. These receptors all come from a man aged 25 to 45 in good health and CMV-seropositive.

The chain carries TRBV4-1 and TRBJ2-3; TRBD1 might be the D (5 bases). The CDR3 extends over 15 amino acids. Trimming stripped 0 bases from V and 4 bases from J, with 11 bases between. In germline, CDR1 is MGHRA, CDR2 YSYEKL. Written as DNA, the CDR3 is TGCGCCAGCAGCCAAGATTCAGGGCCTCCAGATACGCAGTATTTT. It codes for CASSQDSGPPDTQYF.

This chain links TRBV18 with TRBJ1-1, with unresolved D. Germline V CDR1 and CDR2: KGHSH, LQKENI. The CDR3 contains 13 residues. The ends were cut back, 4 bases at V and 1 base at J, with 7 bases in the middle. This CDR3 reads CASSLQWNTEAFF. The CDR3 nucleotides read TGTGCCAGCTCACTACAGTGGAACACTGAAGCTTTCTTT.

The table lists this clone with a count of one. Here the CDR3 reads CASSIAGLAFTTDTQYF. Here the CDR3 DNA reads TGTGCCAGTAGTATAGCCGGACTAGCGTTTACCACAGATACGCAGTATTTT. This chain joins TRBV19 and TRBJ2-3, with 9 nucleotides matching TRBD2. V lost 1 base to trimming and J lost 2 bases; unmatched junction nucleotides: 7. Germline CDR1 is LNHDA and CDR2 is SQIVND (reference sequence). This CDR3 contains 17 residues.

The CDR3 region is CAVSRAPTEAFF. CDR3 DNA: TGTGCCGTGTCCAGGGCGCCGACTGAAGCTTTCTTT. This chain joins TRBV19 and TRBJ1-1; D possibly corresponds to TRBD1 (5 bases). Trimming removed 11 bases from V and 5 bases from J, with 15 bases in between. There are 12 residues in the CDR3. Germline CDR1 reads LNHDA; CDR2 reads SQIVND (reference sequence).

The V gene is TRBV11-2, the J gene TRBJ2-2, with 12 bases fitting TRBD2. This CDR3 has 16 residues. The trim removed 5 bases at V and 3 bases at J, leaving 4 bases unmatched. CDR1 SGHAT and CDR2 FQNNGV come from the germline V gene. The CDR3 loop is CASSGLAGGHTGELFF. The CDR3 DNA follows: TGTGCCAGCAGCGGCCTAGCGGGGGGGCACACCGGGGAGCTGTTTTTT.

This chain uses TRBV5-4 with TRBJ2-3; TRBD2 aligns across 11 bases. Germline CDR1 reads SGHNT; CDR2 reads YYREEE (reference sequence). V gave up 3 bases and J gave up 3 bases; unmatched junction bases: 3. CDR3 length: 15 residues. The CDR3 DNA follows: TGTGCCAGCAGCTATCGGACTAGCGGGACAGATACGCAGTATTTT. It translates to CASSYRTSGTDTQYF. The whole variable domain, filled in from reference TRBV5-4 and TRBJ2-3, reads ETGVTQSPTHLIKTRGQQVTLRCSSQSGHNTVSWYQQALGQGPQFIFQYYREEENGRGNFPPRFSGLQFPNYSSELNVNALELDDSALYLCASSYRTSGTDTQYFGPGTRLTVL.

The sample holds one count of this clone. The chain recombines TRBV29-1 with TRBJ1-1; 12 bases agree with TRBD1. The trim removed 4 bases at V and 8 bases at J, leaving 5 bases unmatched. Germline CDR1 is SQVTM and CDR2 is ANQGSEA. The CDR3 totals 13 residues. The CDR3 bases are TGCAGCGTTGTCGCGGGGACAGGGGGCGAAGCTTTCTTT. As protein: CSVVAGTGGEAFF.